One TCR beta chain is described in this entry. Blood sampling was done at baseline, cycle 4 day 1, and cycle 7 day 1. Only in-frame clones appear in the TCRdb table, and some are missing; sequencing was by immunoSEQ multiplex PCR. The sample shows approximately 83,000 clones, 81% of them seen only once. The sample comes from a study of OX40 agonist ivuxolimab in advanced cancers. Trimming shortened V by 1 base and J by 7 bases, and 5 bases separated the two germline ends. This CDR3 region has 11 residues. Germline CDR1 LGHNA, CDR2 YSLEER. This TCR was recovered from an adult with an advanced solid tumor such as melanoma, head and neck, liver or kidney cancer. This specimen consisted of CD4+ or CD8+ T cells sorted from blood, obtained in a trial of the OX40 agonist ivuxolimab. The chain combines TRBV4-3 with TRBJ2-7; D gene uncertain. The CDR3 nucleotides are TGCGCCAGCAGCCAAGGTCTAGAGCAGTACTTC. Translated: CASSQGLEQYF.